What follows is one T cell receptor beta chain and its context. What it recognizes is unknown. CDR3 length: 15 amino acids. With 6 bases removed from V and 1 base from J, the gap between germline ends came to 13 bases. Germline V gene data show CDR1 as MNHEY and CDR2 as SVGAGI. The entry originates in a study of cytomegalovirus exposure and HLA in healthy donors. Study findings and constraints: A missense variant in DCLRE1C was later tied to TCR beta V- and J-gene trimming. It is likely that the observed cluster of highly shared sequence variants was a sequencing artifact.

Primers for the PCR totalled 60 Vbeta and 13 Jbeta. The repertoire was sequenced with immunoSEQ multiplex PCR; TCRdb's copy has only in-frame clones and lacks some. The sample lists about 87,000 clones, over 70% occurring once. The TCR sequence derives from a man aged 30-40 years in good health and CMV-seropositive. Sequencing was done on a sample of PBMCs. The V and J genes are TRBV6-5 and TRBJ1-5; D is possibly TRBD1 (6 bases). CDR3 loop: CASSRGFGSNQPQHF. The CDR3 DNA is TGTGCCAGCAGCAGGGGTTTTGGGAGCAATCAGCCCCAGCATTTT.